The source of this T cell receptor beta chain is a study of blood T cell repertoires in COVID-19. As for the study in general: Donors in the United States, Italy and Spain gave samples during acute or convalescent COVID-19. PBMCs, B-cell-depleted T cells, or T cells were the source of the cDNA or gDNA that made up the material.

Method: immunoSEQ multiplex PCR; TCRdb's copy keeps in-frame clones and lacks some. Of fewer than 400,000 clones listed, around nine tenths were seen once; the top ten hold over 4.5%. In regard to this clone: Other DNA sequences from this sample encode an identical CDR3 as well.

Recruitment covered about two dozen US areas and drew participants whose ages spanned 18 to 89 years. The CDR3 has 13 residues. Germline CDR1 reads KGHSH; CDR2 reads LQKENI. The V end lost 3 bases, the J end lost 6 bases, and 9 bases lay between the germline ends. V is TRBV18 and J is TRBJ1-5; no clear D gene. Sequenced: PBMCs or T cells enriched from blood (not recorded which). The sequence derives from a young man who had recovered from COVID-19. CDR3 loop: CASSPGEGQPQHF. DNA of the CDR3: TGTGCCAGCTCACCCGGGGAGGGTCAGCCCCAGCATTTT.